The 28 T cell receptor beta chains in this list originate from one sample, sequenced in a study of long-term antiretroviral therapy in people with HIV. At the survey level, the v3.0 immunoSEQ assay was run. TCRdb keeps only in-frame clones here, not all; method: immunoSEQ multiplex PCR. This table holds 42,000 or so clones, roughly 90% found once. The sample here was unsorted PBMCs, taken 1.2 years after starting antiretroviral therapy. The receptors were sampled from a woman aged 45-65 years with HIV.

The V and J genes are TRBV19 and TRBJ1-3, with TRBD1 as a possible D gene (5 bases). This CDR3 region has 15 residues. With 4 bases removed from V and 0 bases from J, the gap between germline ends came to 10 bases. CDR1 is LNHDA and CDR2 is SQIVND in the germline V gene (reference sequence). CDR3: CASSRGLSSGNTIYF. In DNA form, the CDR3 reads TGTGCCAGTAGTAGGGGACTGAGCTCTGGAAACACCATATATTTT. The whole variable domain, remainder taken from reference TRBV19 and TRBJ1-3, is DGGITQSPKYLFRKEGQNVTLSCEQNLNHDAMYWYRQDPGQGLRLIYYSQIVNDFQKGDIAEGYSVSREKKESFPLTVTSAQKNPTAFYLCASSRGLSSGNTIYFGEGSWLTVV.

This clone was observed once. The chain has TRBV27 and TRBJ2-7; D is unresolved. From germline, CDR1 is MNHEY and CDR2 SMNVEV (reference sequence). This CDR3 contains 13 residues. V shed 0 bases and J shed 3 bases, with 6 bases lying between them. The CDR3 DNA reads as TGTGCCAGCAGTTTATCCGCCCTCTACGAGCAGTACTTC. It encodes CASSLSALYEQYF.

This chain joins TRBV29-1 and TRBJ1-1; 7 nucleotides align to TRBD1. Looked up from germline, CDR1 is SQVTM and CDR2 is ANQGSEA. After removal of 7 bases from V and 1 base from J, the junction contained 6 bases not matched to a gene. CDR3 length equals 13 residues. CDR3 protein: CSATGQPNTEAFF. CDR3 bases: TGCAGCGCCACGGGACAGCCGAACACTGAAGCTTTCTTT.

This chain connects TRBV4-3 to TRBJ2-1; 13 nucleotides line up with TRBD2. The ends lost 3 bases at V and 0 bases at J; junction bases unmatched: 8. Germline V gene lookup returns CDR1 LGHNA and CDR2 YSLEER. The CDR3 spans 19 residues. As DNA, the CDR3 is TGCGCCAGCAGCCACCCCACTAGCGGGGGGGCGAGCTCCTACAATGAGCAGTTCTTC. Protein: CASSHPTSGGASSYNEQFF.

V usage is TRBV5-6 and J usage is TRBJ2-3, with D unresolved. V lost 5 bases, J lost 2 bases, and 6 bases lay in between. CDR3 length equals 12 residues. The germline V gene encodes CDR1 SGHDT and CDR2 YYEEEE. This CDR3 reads CASRGSTDTQYF. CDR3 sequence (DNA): TGTGCCAGCAGAGGGTCCACAGATACGCAGTATTTT.

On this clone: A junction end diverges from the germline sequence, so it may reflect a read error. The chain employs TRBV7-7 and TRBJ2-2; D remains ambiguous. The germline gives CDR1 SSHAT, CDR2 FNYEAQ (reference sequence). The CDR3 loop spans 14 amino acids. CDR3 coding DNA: TGTGCTAGCAGCTTCGACATTCACACCGGGGAGCTGTTTTTT. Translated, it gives CASSFDIHTGELFF.

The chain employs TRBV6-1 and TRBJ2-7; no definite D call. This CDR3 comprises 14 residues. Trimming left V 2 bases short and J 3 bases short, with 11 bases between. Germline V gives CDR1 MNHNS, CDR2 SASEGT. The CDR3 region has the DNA TGTGCCAGCAGTGAAAACGAAGGTTTCTACGAGCAGTACTTC. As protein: CASSENEGFYEQYF.

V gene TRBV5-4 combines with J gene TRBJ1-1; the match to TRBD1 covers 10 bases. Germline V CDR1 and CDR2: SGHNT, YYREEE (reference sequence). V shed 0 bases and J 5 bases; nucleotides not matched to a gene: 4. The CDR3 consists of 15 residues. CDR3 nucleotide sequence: TGTGCCAGCAGCTTGGCCGGGGGACAGGGGACTGAAGCTTTCTTT. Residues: CASSLAGGQGTEAFF.

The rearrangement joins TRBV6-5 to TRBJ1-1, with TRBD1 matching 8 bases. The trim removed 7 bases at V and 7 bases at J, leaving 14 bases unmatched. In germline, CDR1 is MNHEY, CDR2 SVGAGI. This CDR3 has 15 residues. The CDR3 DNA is TGTGCCAGCACGCCTGGATCAGGGGGCAAGGGTGAAGCTTTCTTT. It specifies CASTPGSGGKGEAFF.

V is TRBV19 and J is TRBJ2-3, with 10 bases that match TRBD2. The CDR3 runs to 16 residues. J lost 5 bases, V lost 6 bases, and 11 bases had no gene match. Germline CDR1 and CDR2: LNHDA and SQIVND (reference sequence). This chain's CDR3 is CASSQRGGRMGDTQYF. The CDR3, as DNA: TGTGCCAGTAGCCAGCGGGGGGGCCGGATGGGAGATACGCAGTATTTT.

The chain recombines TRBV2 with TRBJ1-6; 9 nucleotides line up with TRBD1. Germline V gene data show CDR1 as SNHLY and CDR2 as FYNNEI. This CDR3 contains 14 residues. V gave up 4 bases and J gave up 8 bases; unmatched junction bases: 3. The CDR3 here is CASSVRDRDSPLHF. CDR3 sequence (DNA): TGTGCCAGCAGTGTGCGGGACAGGGATTCACCCCTCCACTTT.

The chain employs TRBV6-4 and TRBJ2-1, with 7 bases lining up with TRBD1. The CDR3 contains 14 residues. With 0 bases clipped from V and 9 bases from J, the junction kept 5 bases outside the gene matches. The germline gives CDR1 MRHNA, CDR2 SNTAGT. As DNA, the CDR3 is TGTGCCAGCAGTGACTCAGACAGGGTGACTGAGCAGTTCTTC. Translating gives CASSDSDRVTEQFF.

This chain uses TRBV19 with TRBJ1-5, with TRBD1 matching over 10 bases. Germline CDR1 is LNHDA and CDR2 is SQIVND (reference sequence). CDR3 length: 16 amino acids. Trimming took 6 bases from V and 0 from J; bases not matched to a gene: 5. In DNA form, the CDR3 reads TGTGCCAGTAGCCGGGACAGGGGTTATAGCAATCAGCCCCAGCATTTT. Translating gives CASSRDRGYSNQPQHF.

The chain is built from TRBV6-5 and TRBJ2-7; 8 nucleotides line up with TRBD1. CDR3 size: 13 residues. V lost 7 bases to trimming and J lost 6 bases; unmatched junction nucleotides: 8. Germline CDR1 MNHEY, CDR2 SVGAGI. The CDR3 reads CASTPDREREQYF. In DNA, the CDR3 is TGTGCCAGCACCCCGGACAGGGAACGCGAGCAGTACTTC.

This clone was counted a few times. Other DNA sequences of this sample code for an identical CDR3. The CDR3 DNA follows: TGTGCCAGCAGCTTAGACCGCGGGGGCACCGGGGAGCTGTTTTTT. Amino acids: CASSLDRGGTGELFF. The V and J genes are TRBV11-3 and TRBJ2-2; 7 positions agree with TRBD2. This CDR3 is built from 15 residues. V shed 0 bases, J shed 4 bases, and the junction held 2 bases outside the gene matches. The germline V gene has CDR1 SGHNT and CDR2 YENEEA.

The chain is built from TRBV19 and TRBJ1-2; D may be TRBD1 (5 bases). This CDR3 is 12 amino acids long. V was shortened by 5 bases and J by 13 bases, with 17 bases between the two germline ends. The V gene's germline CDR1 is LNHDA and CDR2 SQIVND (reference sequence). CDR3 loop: CASSPSGSSATF. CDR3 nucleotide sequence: TGTGCCAGTAGTCCGTCAGGGAGCTCAGCCACCTTC.

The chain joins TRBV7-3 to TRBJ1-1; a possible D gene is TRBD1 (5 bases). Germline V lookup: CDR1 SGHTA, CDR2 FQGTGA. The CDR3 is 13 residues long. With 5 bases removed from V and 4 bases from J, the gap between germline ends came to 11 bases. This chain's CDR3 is CASSSQGSTEAFF. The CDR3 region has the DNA TGTGCCAGCAGCAGTCAGGGTTCCACTGAAGCTTTCTTT.

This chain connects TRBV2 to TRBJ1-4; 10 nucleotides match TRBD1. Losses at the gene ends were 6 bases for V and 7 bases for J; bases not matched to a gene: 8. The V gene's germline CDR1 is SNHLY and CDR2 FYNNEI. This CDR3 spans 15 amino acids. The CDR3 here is CASRDDRGHSEKLFF. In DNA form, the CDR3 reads TGTGCCAGCAGAGATGACAGGGGGCACAGTGAAAAACTGTTTTTT.

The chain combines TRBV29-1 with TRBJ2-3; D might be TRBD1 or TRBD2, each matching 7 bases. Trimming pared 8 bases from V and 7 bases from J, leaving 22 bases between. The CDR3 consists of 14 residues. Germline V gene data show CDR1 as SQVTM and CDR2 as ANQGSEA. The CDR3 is CSYRRGDSLNTQYF. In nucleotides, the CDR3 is TGCAGCTACCGACGGGGGGACAGTTTAAATACGCAGTATTTT.

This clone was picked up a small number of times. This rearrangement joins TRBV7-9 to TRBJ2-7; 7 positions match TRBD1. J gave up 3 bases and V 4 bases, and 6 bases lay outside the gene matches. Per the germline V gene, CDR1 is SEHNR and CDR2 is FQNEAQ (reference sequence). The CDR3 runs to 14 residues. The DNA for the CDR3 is TGTGCCAGCAGCTCCCCCGGGACAGACTACGAGCAGTACTTC. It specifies CASSSPGTDYEQYF.

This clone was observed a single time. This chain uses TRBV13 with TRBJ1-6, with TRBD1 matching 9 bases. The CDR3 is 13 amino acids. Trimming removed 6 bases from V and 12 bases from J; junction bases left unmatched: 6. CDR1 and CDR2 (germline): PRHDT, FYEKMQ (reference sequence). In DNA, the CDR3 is TGTGCCAGCAGGACGGGACAGGGTTTACCCCTCCACTTT. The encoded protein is CASRTGQGLPLHF.

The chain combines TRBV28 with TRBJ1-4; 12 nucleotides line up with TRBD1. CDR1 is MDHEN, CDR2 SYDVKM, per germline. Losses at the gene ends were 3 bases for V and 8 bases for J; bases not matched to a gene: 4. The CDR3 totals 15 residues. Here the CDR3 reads CASSFFGTGGEKLFF. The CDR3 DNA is TGTGCCAGCAGTTTCTTCGGGACAGGGGGCGAAAAACTGTTTTTT.

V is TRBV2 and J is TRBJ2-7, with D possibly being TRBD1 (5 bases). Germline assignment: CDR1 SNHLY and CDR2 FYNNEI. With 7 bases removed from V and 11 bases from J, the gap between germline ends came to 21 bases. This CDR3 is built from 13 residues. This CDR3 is CASILGRETAKYF. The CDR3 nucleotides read TGTGCCAGCATCCTCGGACGAGAGACAGCCAAGTACTTC.

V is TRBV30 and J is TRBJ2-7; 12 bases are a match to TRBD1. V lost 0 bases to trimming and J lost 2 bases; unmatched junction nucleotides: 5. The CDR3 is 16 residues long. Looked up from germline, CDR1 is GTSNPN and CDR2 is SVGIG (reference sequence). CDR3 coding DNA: TGTGCCTGGAGTGTATGGGGGACAGGGGGCGCCTACGAGCAGTACTTC. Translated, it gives CAWSVWGTGGAYEQYF.

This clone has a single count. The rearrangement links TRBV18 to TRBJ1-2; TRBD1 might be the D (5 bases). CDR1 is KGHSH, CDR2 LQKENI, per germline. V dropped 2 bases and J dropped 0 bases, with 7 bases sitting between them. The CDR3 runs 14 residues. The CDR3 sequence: CASSPGTTNYGYTF. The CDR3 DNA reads TGTGCCAGCTCACCAGGGACTACTAACTATGGCTACACCTTC.

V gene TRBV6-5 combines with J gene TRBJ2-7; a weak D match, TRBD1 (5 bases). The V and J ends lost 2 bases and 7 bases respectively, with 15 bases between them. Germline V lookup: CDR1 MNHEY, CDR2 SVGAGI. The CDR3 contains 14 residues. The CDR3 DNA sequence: TGTGCCAGCAGTTACACGGACAAGGGAAGAGAGCAGTACTTC. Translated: CASSYTDKGREQYF.

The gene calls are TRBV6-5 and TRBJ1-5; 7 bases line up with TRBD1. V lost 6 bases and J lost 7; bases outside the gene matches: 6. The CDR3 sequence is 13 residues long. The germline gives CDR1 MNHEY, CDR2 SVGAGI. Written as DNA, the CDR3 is TGTGCCAGCAGCCAAAACAGGGGCCAGCCCCAGCATTTT. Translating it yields CASSQNRGQPQHF.

CDR3 region: CASSVEGVYGYTF. CDR3 bases: TGTGCCAGCAGCGTAGAGGGGGTCTATGGCTACACCTTC. V gene TRBV9 combines with J gene TRBJ1-2, with D possibly matching TRBD1 (6 bases). Between the trimmed V and J ends, which lost 0 bases and 4 bases, there was a span of 7 bases. Germline V gene data show CDR1 as SGDLS and CDR2 as YYNGEE. The CDR3 is made up of 13 amino acids. The complete variable domain, with remaining parts taken from reference TRBV9 and TRBJ1-2, reads DSGVTQTPKHLITATGQRVTLRCSPRSGDLSVYWYQQSLDQGLQFLIQYYNGEERAKGNILERFSAQQFPDLHSELNLSSLELGDSALYFCASSVEGVYGYTFGSGTRLTVV.